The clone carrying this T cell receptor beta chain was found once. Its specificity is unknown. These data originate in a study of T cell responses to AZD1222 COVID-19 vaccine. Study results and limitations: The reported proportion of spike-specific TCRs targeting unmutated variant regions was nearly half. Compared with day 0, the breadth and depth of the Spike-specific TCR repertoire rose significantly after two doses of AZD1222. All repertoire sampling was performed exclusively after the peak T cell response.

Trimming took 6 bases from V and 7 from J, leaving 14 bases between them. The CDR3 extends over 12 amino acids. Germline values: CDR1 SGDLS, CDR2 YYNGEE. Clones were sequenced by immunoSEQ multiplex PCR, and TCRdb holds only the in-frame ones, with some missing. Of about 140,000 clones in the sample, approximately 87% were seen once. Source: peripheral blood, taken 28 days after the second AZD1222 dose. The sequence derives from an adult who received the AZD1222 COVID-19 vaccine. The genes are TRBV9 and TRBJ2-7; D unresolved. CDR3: CASIETSREQYV. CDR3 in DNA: TGTGCCAGCATCGAAACGTCAAGGGAGCAGTACGTC.